The rows below give T cell receptor beta chains drawn from one sample of a study of glioma-infiltrating T cells after dendritic cell vaccination. The assay was immunoSEQ multiplex PCR, and TCRdb's table has in-frame clones only and misses some. The sample holds some 60,000 clones, about four fifths seen once. The sample was blood, taken after dendritic cell vaccination. The source is a human donor with glioblastoma. Each CDR3 is given with its conserved first and last residue. D genes are given only for firm matches. Not all rows give a size; the values are once, few, many and, for expanded clones, a class.

clone size: .; D gene: .; CDR3 length: 14; V gene: TRBV6-5; J gene: TRBJ1-6; CDR3 DNA: TGTGCCAGCAGGGCAGGGTCCTATAATTCACCCCTCCACTTT; CDR3 protein: CASRAGSYNSPLHF
clone size: .; D gene: TRBD2; CDR3 length: 19; V gene: TRBV19; J gene: TRBJ2-3; CDR3 DNA: TGTGCCAGTAGTATTTTCCCGGATCGGCTAGCGGGAACCACAGATACGCAGTATTTT; CDR3 protein: CASSIFPDRLAGTTDTQYF
clone size: once; D gene: .; CDR3 length: 15; V gene: TRBV10-3; J gene: TRBJ1-5; CDR3 DNA: TGTGCCACCCAAGGTGGGGGGGAAGACAATCAGCCCCAGCATTTT; CDR3 protein: CATQGGGEDNQPQHF
clone size: .; D gene: .; CDR3 length: 15; V gene: TRBV7-2; J gene: TRBJ1-1; CDR3 DNA: TGTGCCAGCAGCCAGCAGGCAGGGAGGGGAACTGAAGCTTTCTTT; CDR3 protein: CASSQQAGRGTEAFF
clone size: .; D gene: TRBD1; CDR3 length: 14; V gene: TRBV5-1; J gene: TRBJ2-7; CDR3 DNA: TGCGCCAGCAGCCTCGACAGGGGGCTCTACGAGCAGTACTTC; CDR3 protein: CASSLDRGLYEQYF
clone size: .; D gene: TRBD2; CDR3 length: 16; V gene: TRBV7-3; J gene: TRBJ2-3; CDR3 DNA: TGTGCCAGCAGCTTCGGGGGGGGAGGGCGGACAGATACGCAGTATTTT; CDR3 protein: CASSFGGGGRTDTQYF
clone size: .; D gene: TRBD1; CDR3 length: 14; V gene: TRBV6-1; J gene: TRBJ2-5; CDR3 DNA: TGTGCCAGCAGTCCGACAGGGAGAGGGGAGACCCAGTACTTC; CDR3 protein: CASSPTGRGETQYF
clone size: few; D gene: TRBD1; CDR3 length: 14; V gene: TRBV6-1; J gene: TRBJ2-7; CDR3 DNA: TGTGCCAGCAGGCCCCCGGGACAGGGGTACGAGCAGTACTTC; CDR3 protein: CASRPPGQGYEQYF
clone size: once; D gene: TRBD1; CDR3 length: 17; V gene: TRBV27; J gene: TRBJ2-3; CDR3 DNA: TGTGCCAGCAGTTTCAGACGGACAGGGGACGTCACAGATACGCAGTATTTT; CDR3 protein: CASSFRRTGDVTDTQYF
clone size: .; D gene: TRBD1; CDR3 length: 14; V gene: TRBV19; J gene: TRBJ1-4; CDR3 DNA: TGTGCCAGTAGTTTCAGGGGGCGCGACGAAAAACTGTTTTTT; CDR3 protein: CASSFRGRDEKLFF
clone size: .; D gene: .; CDR3 length: 16; V gene: TRBV28; J gene: TRBJ2-5; CDR3 DNA: TGTGCCAGCAGCCCGTGGGGGGGCGGGGGTCAAGAGACCCAGTACTTC; CDR3 protein: CASSPWGGGGQETQYF
clone size: .; D gene: TRBD1; CDR3 length: 15; V gene: TRBV11-2; J gene: TRBJ2-1; CDR3 DNA: TGTGCCAGCAGCACAGGGGCTGGACGAAGCAATGAGCAGTTCTTC; CDR3 protein: CASSTGAGRSNEQFF
clone size: .; D gene: TRBD1; CDR3 length: 15; V gene: TRBV5-1; J gene: TRBJ2-5; CDR3 DNA: TGCGCCAGCAGCTCAGGGGACAGGGAAATGGAGACCCAGTACTTC; CDR3 protein: CASSSGDREMETQYF
clone size: .; D gene: TRBD1; CDR3 length: 15; V gene: TRBV10-3; J gene: TRBJ1-6; CDR3 DNA: TGTGCCATCAGTGTGGACAGGCGCTCAAATTTTGCCCTCCACTTT; CDR3 protein: CAISVDRRSNFALHF
clone size: .; D gene: TRBD1; CDR3 length: 15; V gene: TRBV5-5; J gene: TRBJ1-2; CDR3 DNA: TGTGCCAGCAGTTTTAACCCAGGACAGGAATATGGCTACACCTTC; CDR3 protein: CASSFNPGQEYGYTF
clone size: once; D gene: TRBD1; CDR3 length: 14; V gene: TRBV30; J gene: TRBJ1-4; CDR3 DNA: TGTGCCTGGAGTGAGGGACAGGGAGTTGGAAAACTGTTTTTT; CDR3 protein: CAWSEGQGVGKLFF
clone size: .; D gene: TRBD1; CDR3 length: 15; V gene: TRBV4-2; J gene: TRBJ2-7; CDR3 DNA: TGTGCCAGCAGCCAAGTATCCGGGACAGGGCTTGAGCAGTACTTC; CDR3 protein: CASSQVSGTGLEQYF
clone size: .; D gene: .; CDR3 length: 14; V gene: TRBV27; J gene: TRBJ2-1; CDR3 DNA: TGTGCCAGCAGTTTTCCGGAGACCAGGGATGAGCAGTTCTTC; CDR3 protein: CASSFPETRDEQFF
clone size: medium-sized; D gene: TRBD1; CDR3 length: 14; V gene: TRBV7-6; J gene: TRBJ1-1; CDR3 DNA: TGTGCCAGCAGCGAAGACAGGGGGAACACTGAAGCTTTCTTT; CDR3 protein: CASSEDRGNTEAFF
clone size: .; D gene: TRBD2; CDR3 length: 15; V gene: TRBV11-2; J gene: TRBJ2-1; CDR3 DNA: TGTGCCAGCAGCTTGACTAGCGGGGTGTACAATGAGCAGTTCTTC; CDR3 protein: CASSLTSGVYNEQFF
clone size: .; D gene: .; CDR3 length: 16; V gene: TRBV19; J gene: TRBJ1-4; CDR3 DNA: TGTGCCAGTAGTCGGGACACGAGCCCACCTAATGAAAAACTGTTTTTT; CDR3 protein: CASSRDTSPPNEKLFF
clone size: .; D gene: TRBD1; CDR3 length: 15; V gene: TRBV5-1; J gene: TRBJ2-7; CDR3 DNA: TGCGCCAGCAGCTTGGGACAGGGGGTCTCCTACGAGCAGTACTTC; CDR3 protein: CASSLGQGVSYEQYF
clone size: .; D gene: TRBD2; CDR3 length: 15; V gene: TRBV4-1; J gene: TRBJ2-7; CDR3 DNA: TGCGCCAGCAGCCTTACTAGCGGGGGGGCCGTCGAGCAGTACTTC; CDR3 protein: CASSLTSGGAVEQYF
clone size: .; D gene: .; CDR3 length: 16; V gene: TRBV10-3; J gene: TRBJ2-5; CDR3 DNA: TGTGCCATCAGTGAGTCGCGGACAAGGCCGGCGGAGACCCAGTACTTC; CDR3 protein: CAISESRTRPAETQYF
clone size: .; D gene: .; CDR3 length: 17; V gene: TRBV7-8; J gene: TRBJ1-3; CDR3 DNA: TGTGCCAGCAGCCCCGATCGTTTCTCAAGAGCTGGAAACACCATATATTTT; CDR3 protein: CASSPDRFSRAGNTIYF
clone size: .; D gene: .; CDR3 length: 17; V gene: TRBV7-9; J gene: TRBJ2-1; CDR3 DNA: TGTGCCAGCAGCTCTATGGTCGACAGTGGCTATACCAATGAGCAGTTCTTC; CDR3 protein: CASSSMVDSGYTNEQFF
clone size: .; D gene: TRBD1; CDR3 length: 16; V gene: TRBV5-1; J gene: TRBJ2-5; CDR3 DNA: TGCGCCAGCAGCTTGGGCCTTGGACAGGGAATAGGTGGGCAGTACTTC; CDR3 protein: CASSLGLGQGIGGQYF
clone size: .; D gene: TRBD2; CDR3 length: 18; V gene: TRBV7-2; J gene: TRBJ2-3; CDR3 DNA: TGTGCCAGCAGCTTAGCGTCTAGCGGGGGAGGTTTCACAGATACGCAGTATTTT; CDR3 protein: CASSLASSGGGFTDTQYF
clone size: .; D gene: TRBD2; CDR3 length: 14; V gene: TRBV7-7; J gene: TRBJ2-2; CDR3 DNA: TGTGCTAGCAGCTTGGGACTAGCCTCCGGGGAGCTGTTTTTT; CDR3 protein: CASSLGLASGELFF